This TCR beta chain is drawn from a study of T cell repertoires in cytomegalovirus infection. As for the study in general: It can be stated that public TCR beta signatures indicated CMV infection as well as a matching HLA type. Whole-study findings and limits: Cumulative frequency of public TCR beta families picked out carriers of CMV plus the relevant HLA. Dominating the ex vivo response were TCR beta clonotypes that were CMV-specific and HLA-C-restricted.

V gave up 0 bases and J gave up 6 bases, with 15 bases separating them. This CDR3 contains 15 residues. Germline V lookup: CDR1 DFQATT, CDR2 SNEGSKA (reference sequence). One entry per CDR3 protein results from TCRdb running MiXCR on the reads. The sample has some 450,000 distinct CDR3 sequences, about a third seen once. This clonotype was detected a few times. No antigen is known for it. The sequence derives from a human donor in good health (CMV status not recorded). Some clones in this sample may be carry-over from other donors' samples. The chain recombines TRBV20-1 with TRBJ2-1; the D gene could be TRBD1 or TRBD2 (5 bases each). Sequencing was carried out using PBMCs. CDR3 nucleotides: TGCAGTGCTAGAGATGGAAAGGGGAGAATCAATGAGCAGTTCTTC. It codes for CSARDGKGRINEQFF.